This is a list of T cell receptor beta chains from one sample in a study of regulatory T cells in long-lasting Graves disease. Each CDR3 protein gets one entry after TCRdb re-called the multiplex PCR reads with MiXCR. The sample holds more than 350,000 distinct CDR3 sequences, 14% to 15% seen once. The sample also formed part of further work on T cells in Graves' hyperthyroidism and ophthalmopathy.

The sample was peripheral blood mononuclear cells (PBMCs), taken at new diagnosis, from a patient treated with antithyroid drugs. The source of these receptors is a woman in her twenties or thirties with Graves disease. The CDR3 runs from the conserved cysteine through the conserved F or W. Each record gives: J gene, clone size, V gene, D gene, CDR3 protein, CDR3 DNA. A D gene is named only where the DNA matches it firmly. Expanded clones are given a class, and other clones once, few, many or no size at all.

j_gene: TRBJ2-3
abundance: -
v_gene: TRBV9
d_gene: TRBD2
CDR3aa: CASSAPGLAGTDTQYF
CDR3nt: TGTGCCAGCAGCGCCCCCGGACTAGCGGGCACAGATACGCAGTATTTT

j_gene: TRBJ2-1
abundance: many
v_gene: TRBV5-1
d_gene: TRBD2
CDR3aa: CASSSLAGMSSYNEQFF
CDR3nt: TGCGCCAGCAGTTCGCTAGCGGGTATGAGCTCCTACAATGAGCAGTTCTTC

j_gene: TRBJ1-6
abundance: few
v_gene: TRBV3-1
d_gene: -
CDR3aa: CASSQERISSYNSPLHF
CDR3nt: TGTGCCAGCAGCCAAGAACGGATAAGCTCCTATAATTCACCCCTCCACTTT

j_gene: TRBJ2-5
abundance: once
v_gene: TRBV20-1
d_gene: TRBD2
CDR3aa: CSAGGTSGLETQYF
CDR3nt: TGCAGTGCTGGCGGGACTAGCGGGCTTGAGACCCAGTACTTC

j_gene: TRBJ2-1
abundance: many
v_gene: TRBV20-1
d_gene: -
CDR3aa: CSARDRPGNEQFF
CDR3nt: TGCAGTGCTAGAGATCGACCGGGCAATGAGCAGTTCTTC

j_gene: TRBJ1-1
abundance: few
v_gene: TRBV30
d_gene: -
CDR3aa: CAWNGGSMNTEAFF
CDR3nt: TGTGCCTGGAATGGGGGATCCATGAACACTGAAGCTTTCTTT

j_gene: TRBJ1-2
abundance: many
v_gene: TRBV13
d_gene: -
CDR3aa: CASSLAGGYTF
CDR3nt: TGTGCCAGCAGCTTAGCGGGCGGCTACACCTTC

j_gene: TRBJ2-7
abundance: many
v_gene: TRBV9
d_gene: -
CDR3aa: CASSARDTPYEQYF
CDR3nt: TGTGCCAGCAGCGCCCGGGACACACCCTACGAGCAGTACTTC

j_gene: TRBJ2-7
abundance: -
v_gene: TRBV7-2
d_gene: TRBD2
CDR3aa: CASSQGLADTYEQYF
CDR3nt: TGTGCCAGCAGCCAAGGACTAGCGGATACCTACGAGCAGTACTTC

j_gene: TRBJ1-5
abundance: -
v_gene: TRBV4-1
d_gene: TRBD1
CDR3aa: CASSQPGQGGNQPQHF
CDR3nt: TGCGCCAGCAGCCAACCGGGACAGGGTGGCAATCAGCCCCAGCATTTT

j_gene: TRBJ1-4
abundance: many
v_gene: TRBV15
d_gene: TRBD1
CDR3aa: CATSSYDRGNEKLFF
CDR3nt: TGTGCCACCAGCAGTTACGACAGGGGCAATGAAAAACTGTTTTTT

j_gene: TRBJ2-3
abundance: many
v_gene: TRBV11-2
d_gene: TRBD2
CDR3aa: CASSSGTGGFYTDTQYF
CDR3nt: TGTGCCAGCAGCTCAGGGACGGGAGGGTTCTACACAGATACGCAGTATTTT

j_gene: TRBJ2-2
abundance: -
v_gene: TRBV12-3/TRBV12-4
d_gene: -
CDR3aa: CASSLDSQGELFF
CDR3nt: TGTGCCAGCAGTTTAGATAGTCAGGGGGAGCTGTTTTTT

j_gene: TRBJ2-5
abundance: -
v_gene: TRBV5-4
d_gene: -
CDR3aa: CASSSTGTNQETQYF
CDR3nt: TGTGCCAGCAGCTCCACCGGGACAAACCAAGAGACCCAGTACTTC